These 10 T cell receptor beta chains were sequenced from one sample in a study of monozygotic twins with inflammatory bowel disease. TCRdb re-called the 5' RACE reads and catalogs CDR3 proteins one per entry, DNA excluded. The sample table sets out around 100,000 distinct CDR3 sequences. Sequenced material: blood. The receptor set was obtained from a human donor with ulcerative colitis or Crohn's disease, or a healthy co-twin of an affected twin (not recorded which).

The CDR3 loop is CASSSPPRSGGANVLTF. The chain uses TRBV5-4 and TRBJ2-6; the D call of TRBD2 rests on TCRdb alone, since no DNA is present to check it. Germline CDR1 and CDR2: SGHNT and YYREEE (reference sequence). CDR3 size: 17 residues.

The CDR3 loop is CASSPPNGRVYNEQFF. The gene calls are TRBV18 and TRBJ2-1; absent DNA, TCRdb's TRBD2 call cannot be checked. The CDR3 length is 16 residues. Germline CDR1 KGHSH, CDR2 LQKENI.

The chain recombines TRBV5-1 with TRBJ1-2. Germline V gene lookup returns CDR1 SGHRS and CDR2 YFSETQ. This CDR3 is built from 16 residues. CDR3 amino acids: CASSLVGGRTNYGYTF.

The chain links TRBV20-1 to TRBJ2-2; without DNA, the TCRdb call of TRBD2 cannot be checked. The germline V gene encodes CDR1 DFQATT and CDR2 SNEGSKA (reference sequence). This CDR3 is 18 amino acids long. This CDR3 reads CSARDLGTSGWRTGELFF.

This sequence joins TRBV15 and TRBJ1-5; the D gene TCRdb calls, TRBD1, cannot be checked with no DNA. Per germline, CDR1 LNHNV and CDR2 YYDKDF (reference sequence). The length of the CDR3 is 15 residues. The CDR3 sequence is CATRSSGQGNQPQHF.

The V and J genes are TRBV14 and TRBJ2-7; as DNA is missing, the TRBD2 call by TCRdb cannot be tested. CDR1 is SGHDN, CDR2 FVKESK, per germline. This CDR3 is 21 amino acids long. CDR3 region: CASSQVAGRLAGGRWAYEQYF.

The chain uses TRBV5-5 and TRBJ1-1; TCRdb proposes TRBD1, but this gene call is untestable without DNA. The V gene's germline CDR1 is SGHKS and CDR2 YYEKEE (reference sequence). The CDR3 length is 14 residues. The CDR3 region is CASNKGQLNTEAFF.

The chain has TRBV6-1 and TRBJ2-3; the D gene TCRdb calls, TRBD2, cannot be checked with no DNA. Germline V lookup: CDR1 MNHNS, CDR2 SASEGT. This CDR3 has 16 amino acids. The CDR3 reads CASRDSLAANTDTQYF.

The chain joins TRBV28 to TRBJ2-6; absent DNA, TCRdb's TRBD1 call cannot be checked. From germline, CDR1 is MDHEN and CDR2 SYDVKM. CDR3 length equals 15 residues. This CDR3 is CASSGQFSGANVLTF. The full variable domain, in which reference TRBV28 and TRBJ2-6 provide the parts outside the CDR3, is DVKVTQSSRYLVKRTGEKVFLECVQDMDHENMFWYRQDPGLGLRLIYFSYDVKMKEKGDIPEGYSVSREKKERFSLILESASTNQTSMYLCASSGQFSGANVLTFGAGSRLTVL.

This sequence joins TRBV7-9 and TRBJ2-7; the D call of TRBD1 rests on TCRdb alone, since no DNA is present to check it. The CDR3 runs 15 residues. Germline V gene sequence: CDR1 SEHNR, CDR2 FQNEAQ (reference sequence). This chain's CDR3 is CASSLVSDRGYEQYF.